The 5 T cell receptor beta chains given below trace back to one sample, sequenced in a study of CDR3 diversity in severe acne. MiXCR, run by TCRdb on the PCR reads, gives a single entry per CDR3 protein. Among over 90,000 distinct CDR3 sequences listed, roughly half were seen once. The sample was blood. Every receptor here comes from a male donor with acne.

CDR3 in DNA: TGTGCCAGCAGCTATACACCGGGACAGACAGCGTATGAAAAACTGTTTTTT. It codes for CASSYTPGQTAYEKLFF. The V gene is TRBV7-9, the J gene TRBJ1-4, with TRBD1 matching 7 bases. CDR3 length equals 17 residues. CDR1 is SEHNR and CDR2 is FQNEAQ in the germline V gene (reference sequence). Trimming at V came to 4 bases and at J to 6 bases, leaving 14 bases not matched to a gene.

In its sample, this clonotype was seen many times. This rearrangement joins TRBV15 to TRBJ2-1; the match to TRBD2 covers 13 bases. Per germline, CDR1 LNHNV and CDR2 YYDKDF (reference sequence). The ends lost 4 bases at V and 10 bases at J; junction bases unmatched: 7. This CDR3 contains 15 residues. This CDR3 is CATSIGLAGVGEQFF. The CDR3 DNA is TGTGCCACCAGCATTGGACTAGCGGGAGTGGGAGAGCAGTTCTTC.

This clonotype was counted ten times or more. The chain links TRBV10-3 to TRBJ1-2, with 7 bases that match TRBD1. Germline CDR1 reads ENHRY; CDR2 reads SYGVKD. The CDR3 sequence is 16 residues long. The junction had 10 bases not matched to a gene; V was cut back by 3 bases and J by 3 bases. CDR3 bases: TGTGCCATCAGTGAAGGGACAGACTCTTTCTACTATGGCTACACCTTC. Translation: CAISEGTDSFYYGYTF.

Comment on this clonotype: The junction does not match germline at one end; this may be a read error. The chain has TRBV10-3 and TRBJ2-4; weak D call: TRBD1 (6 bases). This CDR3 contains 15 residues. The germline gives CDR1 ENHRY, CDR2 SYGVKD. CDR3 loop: CASSRGSRGRNIQYF. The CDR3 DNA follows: TGTGCCAGCAGTCGAGGGTCAAGGGGGAGAAACATTCAGTACTTC.

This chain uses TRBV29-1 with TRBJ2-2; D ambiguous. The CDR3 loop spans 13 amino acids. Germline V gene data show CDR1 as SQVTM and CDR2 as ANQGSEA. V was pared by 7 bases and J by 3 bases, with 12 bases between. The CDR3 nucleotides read TGCAGCGGCTTGTCGGCGGACACCGGGGAGCTGTTTTTT. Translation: CSGLSADTGELFF.